This TCR beta chain was obtained from a study of cytomegalovirus exposure and HLA in healthy donors. Study-wide results and caveats: The investigators catalogued 150 to 200 TCR beta chains as cytomegalovirus-associated. In a later analysis, an Asian-associated ancestry cluster reportedly showed fewer N-insertions than the roughly 710-donor mean. DRB1 had the most TCR associations and HLA-C the fewest, a later analysis found, with rates varying by HLA locus. An analysis done earlier found most TCR beta V segments productive about 90% or about 30% of the time.

As to this clone: Its antigen is undetermined.

Amplification used 60 Vbeta primers and 13 Jbeta primers. TCRdb's copy holds only in-frame clones and misses some; the assay was immunoSEQ multiplex PCR. The profile shows tens of thousands of clones, roughly two thirds of them singletons. The TCR comes from a man between 60 and 75 years old in good health and CMV-seropositive. Sequencing used PBMCs.

The chain's CDR3 is CASSLLYGQGPHEQYF. In DNA form, the CDR3 reads TGCGCCAGCAGCTTGTTGTACGGACAGGGTCCCCACGAGCAGTACTTC. This sequence joins TRBV5-1 and TRBJ2-7; 8 bases align to TRBD1. Germline trimming cut 1 base from V and 5 bases from J; bases unmatched to any gene: 11. CDR1 is SGHRS, CDR2 YFSETQ, per germline. The CDR3 runs to 16 residues.